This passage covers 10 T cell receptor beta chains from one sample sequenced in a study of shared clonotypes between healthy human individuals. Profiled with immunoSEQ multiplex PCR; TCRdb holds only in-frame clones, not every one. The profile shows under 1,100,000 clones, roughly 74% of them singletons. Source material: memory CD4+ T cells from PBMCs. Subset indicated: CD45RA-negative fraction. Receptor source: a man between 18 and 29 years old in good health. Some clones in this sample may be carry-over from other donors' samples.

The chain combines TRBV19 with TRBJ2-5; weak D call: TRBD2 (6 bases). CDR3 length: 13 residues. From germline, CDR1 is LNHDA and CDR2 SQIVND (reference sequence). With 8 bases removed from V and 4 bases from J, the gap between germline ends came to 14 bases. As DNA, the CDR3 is TGTGCCAGTGCCCGGGGGATCAGAGAGACCCAGTACTTC. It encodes CASARGIRETQYF.

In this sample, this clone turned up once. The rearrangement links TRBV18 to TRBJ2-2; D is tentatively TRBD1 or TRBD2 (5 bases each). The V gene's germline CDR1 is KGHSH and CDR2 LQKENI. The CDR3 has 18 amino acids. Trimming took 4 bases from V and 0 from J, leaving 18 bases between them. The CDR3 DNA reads TGTGCCAGCTCACGTCCCGGACTTAGAGGGGCGAACACCGGGGAGCTGTTTTTT. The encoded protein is CASSRPGLRGANTGELFF.

The DNA of the CDR3 is TGTGCCAGCAGTTTGTCGGGCGAGAGAGCTTTCTTT. Protein product: CASSLSGERAFF. The J gene is TRBJ1-1, the V gene TRBV28; D call uncertain. Trimming removed 3 bases at V and 10 bases at J, with 12 bases between. Germline CDR1 reads MDHEN; CDR2 reads SYDVKM. This CDR3 has 12 amino acids.

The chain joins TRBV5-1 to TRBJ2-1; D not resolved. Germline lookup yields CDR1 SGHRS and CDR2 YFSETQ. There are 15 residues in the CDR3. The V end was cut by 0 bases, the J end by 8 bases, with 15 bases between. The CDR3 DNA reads TGCGCCAGCAGCTTGGAGGCCGCCACCTGGGATGAGCAGTTCTTC. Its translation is CASSLEAATWDEQFF.

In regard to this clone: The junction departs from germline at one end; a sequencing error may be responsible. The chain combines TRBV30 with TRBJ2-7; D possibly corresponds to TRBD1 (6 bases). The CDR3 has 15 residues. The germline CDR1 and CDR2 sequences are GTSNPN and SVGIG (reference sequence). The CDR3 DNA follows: TGTGCCTGGAGTCCCTCTCAACAGGGATCGGACGAGCAGTACTTT. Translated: CAWSPSQQGSDEQYF.

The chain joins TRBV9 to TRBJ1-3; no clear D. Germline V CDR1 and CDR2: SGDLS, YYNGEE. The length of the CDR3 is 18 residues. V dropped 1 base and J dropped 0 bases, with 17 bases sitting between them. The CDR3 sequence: CASSVSPISSYSGNTIYF. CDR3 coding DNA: TGTGCCAGCAGCGTAAGTCCCATATCGAGTTACTCTGGAAACACCATATATTTT.

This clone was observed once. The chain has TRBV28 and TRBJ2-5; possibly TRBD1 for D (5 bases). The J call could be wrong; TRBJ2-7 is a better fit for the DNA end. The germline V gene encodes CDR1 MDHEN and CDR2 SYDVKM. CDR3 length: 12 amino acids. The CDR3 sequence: CASIRVPYEQYF. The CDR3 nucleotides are TGTGCCAGTATCAGGGTCCCGTACGAGCAGTACTTC.

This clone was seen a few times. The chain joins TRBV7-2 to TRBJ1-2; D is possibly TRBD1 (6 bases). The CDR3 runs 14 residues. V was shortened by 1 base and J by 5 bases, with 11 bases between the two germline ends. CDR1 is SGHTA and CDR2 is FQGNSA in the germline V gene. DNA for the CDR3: TGTGCCAGCAGCTTAGGGACAGTCGGGTATGGCTACACCTTC. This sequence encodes CASSLGTVGYGYTF. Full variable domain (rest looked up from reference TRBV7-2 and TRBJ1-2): GAGVSQSPSNKVTEKGKDVELRCDPISGHTALYWYRQSLGQGLEFLIYFQGNSAPDKSGLPSDRFSAERTGGSVSTLTIQRTQQEDSAVYLCASSLGTVGYGYTFGSGTRLTVV.

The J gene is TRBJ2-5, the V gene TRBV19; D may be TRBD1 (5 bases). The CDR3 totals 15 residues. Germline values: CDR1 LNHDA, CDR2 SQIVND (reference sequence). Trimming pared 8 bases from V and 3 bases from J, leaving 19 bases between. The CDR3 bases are TGTGCCAGTTCTAGGCCCGACAGTATCAAAGAGACCCAGTACTTC. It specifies CASSRPDSIKETQYF.

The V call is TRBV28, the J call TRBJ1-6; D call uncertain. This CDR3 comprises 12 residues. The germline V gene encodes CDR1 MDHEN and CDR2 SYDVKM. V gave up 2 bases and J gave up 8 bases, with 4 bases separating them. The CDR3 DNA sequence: TGTGCCAGCAGTTTAATGGATTCACCCCTCCACTTT. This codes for CASSLMDSPLHF.